This T cell receptor beta chain comes out of a study of blood T cell repertoires in COVID-19. Study at large: Spain, Italy and the United States supplied samples that represented acute and convalescent COVID-19. PBMCs, B-cell-depleted T cells, or T cells provided the cDNA or gDNA that made up the material.

Repertoires were generated with immunoSEQ multiplex PCR, while TCRdb's copy carries only in-frame clones and drops some. The sample shows 95,000 to 110,000 clones, approximately 85% of them seen only once. The CDR3 is 15 residues long. V was clipped by 0 bases and J by 2 bases; unmatched bases: 2. CDR1 and CDR2 from the germline V gene are SGHRS and YFSETQ. Sequencing used peripheral blood. The TCR originated in a man in his sixties with acute or convalescent COVID-19. The gene calls are TRBV5-1 and TRBJ2-3; 8 nucleotides line up with TRBD2. CDR3 DNA: TGCGCCAGCAGCTTGGGCGGGGGGACCACAGATACGCAGTATTTT. Translating gives CASSLGGGTTDTQYF.